This entry is about one TCR beta chain. This sample is part of a study of blood T cells in healthy people across ages. Germline CDR1 and CDR2: LGHNA and YSLEER. V was clipped by 0 bases and J by 6 bases; unmatched bases: 8. The CDR3 sequence is 17 residues long. A second PCR of about 7 to 12 cycles used a sample-barcoded 5' primer and a J-beta primer mix. TCRdb re-called the 5' RACE reads with MiXCR, one entry per CDR3 protein. The sample carries about 900,000 distinct CDR3 sequences, 60% to 80% recorded once. V is TRBV4-3 and J is TRBJ2-3; 11 bases fit TRBD1. Sequenced input: blood. The sequence came from a man aged 25 to 40 in good health. In DNA, the CDR3 is TGCGCCAGCAGCCAAGATTTCGGACAGGGGGCGATTGATACGCAGTATTTT. It translates to CASSQDFGQGAIDTQYF.